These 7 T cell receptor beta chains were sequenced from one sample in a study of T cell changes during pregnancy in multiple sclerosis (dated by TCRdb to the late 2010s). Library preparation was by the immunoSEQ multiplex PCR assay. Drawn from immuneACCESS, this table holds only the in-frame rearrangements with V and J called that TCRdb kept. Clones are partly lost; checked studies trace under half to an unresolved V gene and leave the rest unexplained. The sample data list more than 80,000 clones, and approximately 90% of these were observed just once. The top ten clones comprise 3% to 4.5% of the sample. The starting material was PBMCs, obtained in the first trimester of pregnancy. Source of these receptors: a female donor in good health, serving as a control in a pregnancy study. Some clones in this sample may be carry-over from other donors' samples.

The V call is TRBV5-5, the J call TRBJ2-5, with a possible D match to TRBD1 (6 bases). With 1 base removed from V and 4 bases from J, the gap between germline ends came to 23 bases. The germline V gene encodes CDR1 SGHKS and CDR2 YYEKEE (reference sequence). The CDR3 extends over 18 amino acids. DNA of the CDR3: TGTGCCAGCAGCTTGACGATTCGAGACAGGAGAGCTCTAGAGACCCAGTACTTC. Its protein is CASSLTIRDRRALETQYF.

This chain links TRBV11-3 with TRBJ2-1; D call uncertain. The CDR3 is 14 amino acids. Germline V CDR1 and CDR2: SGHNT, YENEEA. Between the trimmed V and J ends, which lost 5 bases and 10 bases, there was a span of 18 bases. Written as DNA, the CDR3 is TGTGCCAGCAGCACTAACGCGCTGTCCCGGGAGCAGTTCTTC. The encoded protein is CASSTNALSREQFF.

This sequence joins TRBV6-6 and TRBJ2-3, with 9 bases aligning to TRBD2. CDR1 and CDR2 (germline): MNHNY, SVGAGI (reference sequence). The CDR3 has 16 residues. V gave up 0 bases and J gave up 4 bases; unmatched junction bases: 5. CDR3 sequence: CASSYSRAGGADTQYF. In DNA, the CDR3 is TGTGCCAGCAGTTACTCGCGCGCGGGAGGGGCAGATACGCAGTATTTT.

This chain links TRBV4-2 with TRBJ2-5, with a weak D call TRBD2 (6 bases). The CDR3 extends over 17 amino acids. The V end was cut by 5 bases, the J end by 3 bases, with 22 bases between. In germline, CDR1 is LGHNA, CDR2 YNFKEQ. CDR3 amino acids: CASSSRTTRPFKETQYF. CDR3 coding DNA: TGTGCCAGCAGCTCCCGAACGACTAGACCTTTCAAAGAGACCCAGTACTTC.

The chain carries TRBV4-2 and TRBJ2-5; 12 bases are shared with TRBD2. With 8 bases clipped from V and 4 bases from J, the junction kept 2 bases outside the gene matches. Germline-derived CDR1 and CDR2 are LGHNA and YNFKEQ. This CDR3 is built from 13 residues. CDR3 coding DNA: TGTGCCAGCTCGACTAGCGGGAGAGAGACCCAGTACTTC. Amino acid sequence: CASSTSGRETQYF.

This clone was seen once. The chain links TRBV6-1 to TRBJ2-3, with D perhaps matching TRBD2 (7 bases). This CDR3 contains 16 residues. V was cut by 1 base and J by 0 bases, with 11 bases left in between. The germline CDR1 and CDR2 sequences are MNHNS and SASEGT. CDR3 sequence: CASSEVGGGSTDTQYF. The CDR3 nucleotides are TGTGCCAGCAGTGAAGTAGGGGGGGGAAGCACAGATACGCAGTATTTT.

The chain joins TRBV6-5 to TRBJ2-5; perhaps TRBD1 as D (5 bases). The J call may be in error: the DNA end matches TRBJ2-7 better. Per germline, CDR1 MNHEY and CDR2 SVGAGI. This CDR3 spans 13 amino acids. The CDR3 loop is CASSTGRVSEQYF. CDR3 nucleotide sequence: TGTGCCAGCAGTACAGGCAGGGTGAGCGAGCAGTACTTC.